Listed here are 7 T cell receptor beta chains from one sample, sequenced in a study of CD8 T cells in Susac syndrome. RNA was extracted with the RNeasy kit, and a quantity of about 0.45 to 1 ug was reverse transcribed using random hexamers. TCRdb re-called the immunoSEQ multiplex PCR reads with MiXCR, one entry per CDR3 protein. The sample lists about 140,000 distinct CDR3 sequences; roughly 94% were seen once. Sequences were obtained from CD4+ T cells from PBMCs. These receptors all stem from a human donor with Susac syndrome.

The CDR3 DNA sequence: TGTGCCAGTAGAGCAGGGCGGACTGAAGCTTTCTTT. This gives the protein CASRAGRTEAFF. The chain has TRBV19 and TRBJ1-1; D is possibly TRBD1 (5 bases). Deletions cut 6 bases from V and 5 bases from J, with 10 bases between. The CDR3 length is 12 residues. Germline lookup yields CDR1 LNHDA and CDR2 SQIVND (reference sequence).

In this sample, this clonotype turned up once. This chain uses TRBV11-2 with TRBJ2-7; TRBD1 agrees at 10 bases. Germline CDR1 is SGHAT and CDR2 is FQNNGV. The CDR3 spans 13 residues. V shed 4 bases, J shed 11 bases, and the junction held 8 bases outside the gene matches. In nucleotides, the CDR3 is TGTGCCAGCAGCTCGCCTCCGGACAGGGGGGAGTACTTC. Protein: CASSSPPDRGEYF.

V usage is TRBV23-1 and J usage is TRBJ1-5, with 7 bases matching TRBD1. TRBV23-1 is noted as an ORF with a role that remains uncertain. Germline trimming cut 6 bases from V and 2 bases from J; bases unmatched to any gene: 7. CDR3 length: 15 amino acids. The DNA of the CDR3 is TGCGCCAGCAGGTCAGGGGGAGGCGGCAATCAGCCCCAGCATTTT. Protein: CASRSGGGGNQPQHF.

The chain is built from TRBV15 and TRBJ2-5; TRBD1 might be the D (5 bases). The CDR3 extends over 16 amino acids. V lost 0 bases to trimming and J lost 2 bases, with 13 bases between them. Per the germline V gene, CDR1 is LNHNV and CDR2 is YYDKDF (reference sequence). The CDR3 sequence is CATSRDPGQVQETQYF. In DNA, the CDR3 is TGTGCCACCAGCAGAGATCCCGGACAAGTGCAAGAGACCCAGTACTTC.

This chain links TRBV12-3 or TRBV12-4 with TRBJ1-5; TRBD1 agrees at 8 bases. Trimming cost V 5 bases and J 4 bases; bases outside gene matches: 4. CDR3 size: 14 residues. CDR3 amino acids: CASSPRQGNQPQHF. CDR3 in DNA: TGTGCCAGCAGTCCCCGACAGGGGAATCAGCCCCAGCATTTT.

This rearrangement joins TRBV28 to TRBJ1-1; D not resolved. The CDR3 contains 12 residues. Germline loops: CDR1 MDHEN, CDR2 SYDVKM. V lost 1 base and J lost 7, with 7 bases in between. CDR3 sequence (DNA): TGTGCCAGCAGTTTATTCAGTGTTGAAGCTTTCTTT. It codes for CASSLFSVEAFF.

V usage is TRBV7-6 and J usage is TRBJ2-6, with D perhaps TRBD1 or TRBD2 (5 bases each). The CDR3 loop spans 16 amino acids. V was shortened by 1 base and J by 4 bases, with 11 bases between the two germline ends. Germline CDR1 reads SGHVS; CDR2 reads FNYEAQ. CDR3 sequence: CASSLVAGTGANVLTF. CDR3 nucleotide sequence: TGTGCCAGCAGCTTAGTGGCAGGGACCGGGGCCAACGTCCTGACTTTC.